The source of this TCR beta chain is a study of beta chain features in type 1 diabetes. About the research overall: All samples yielded roughly 110 million examined sorted cells.

The isolated RNA, all of it, was reverse transcribed, so expressed TCRB transcripts were what got sequenced. Method: immunoSEQ multiplex PCR; TCRdb's copy keeps in-frame clones and lacks some. The table records approximately 170,000 clones, roughly 9.1% of them present only once. Study-level results: For type 1 diabetes patients, VDJ junctions showed fewer insertions and more deletions. Among patients, naive, central memory and Treg TCRB repertoires appeared more similar than among healthy donors.

The table lists this clone with a few counts. Antigen unknown. Sequencing input: central memory CD4+ T cells from blood. The source is a woman between 18 and 30 years old in good health.

CDR3 region: CASNGLSGRGYTF. DNA of the CDR3: TGTGCCAGCAATGGACTTTCGGGTCGAGGCTACACCTTC. The chain carries TRBV2 and TRBJ1-2; D is ambiguous. The germline CDR1 and CDR2 sequences are SNHLY and FYNNEI. The CDR3 totals 13 residues. V was shortened by 7 bases and J by 8 bases, with 17 bases between the two germline ends.